This entry features one TCR beta chain sequence. Its antigen is undetermined. The sequencing template was cDNA reverse transcribed from extracted RNA. This table comes from immunoSEQ multiplex PCR, and its TCRdb copy is limited to in-frame clones, with some not included. This table has roughly 150,000 clones, 40% to 60% appearing once. This CDR3 comprises 14 residues. J lost 0 bases, V lost 3 bases, and 1 base had no gene match. Looked up from germline, CDR1 is MNHEY and CDR2 is SMNVEV (reference sequence). Alopecia areata patients provided lesional scalp punch biopsies and peripheral blood. This sample was taken from a study of CD8+ T cells in alopecia areata. As for the study in general: Treated patients were given 5 to 10 mg oral tofacitinib twice daily.

Broader study findings: In lesional scalp, particularly from alopecia totalis/universalis, clonality was higher than in normal scalp.

This specimen consisted of CD8+ T cells sorted from blood, obtained at week 0. The clonotype comes from a human donor with alopecia areata. The chain recombines TRBV27 with TRBJ2-5; TRBD1 aligns across 7 bases. DNA for the CDR3: TGTGCCAGCAGTTTGGGACAGAACCAAGAGACCCAGTACTTC. This sequence encodes CASSLGQNQETQYF.